This entry features one TCR beta chain sequence. Produced via immunoSEQ multiplex PCR; TCRdb's table is partial and in-frame only. The sample includes 140,000 to 150,000 clones, nearly 90% seen only once; the top ten take approximately 5.1%. This sample was taken from a study of T cell responses to AZD1222 COVID-19 vaccine. CDR1 is DFQATT, CDR2 SNEGSKA, per germline (reference sequence). The CDR3 runs 11 residues. V lost 6 bases and J lost 4, with 9 bases in between. This specimen consisted of peripheral blood, obtained 28 days after the second dose of the MenACWY control vaccine. The source is an adult who received the MenACWY meningococcal vaccine as a control. The chain is built from TRBV20-1 and TRBJ2-5; D is unresolved. This CDR3 is CSARRGETQYF. CDR3 coding DNA: TGCAGTGCCCGTCGCGGAGAGACCCAGTACTTC.